Following are 29 T cell receptor beta chains from one sample sequenced in a study of blood T cell repertoires in COVID-19. The protocol was immunoSEQ multiplex PCR, while the TCRdb copy is restricted to in-frame clones and leaves out a portion. The repertoire holds 75,000 to 95,000 clones, with 80% to 85% as singletons. The sequenced sample consisted of peripheral blood. The source of these receptors is a man aged 60 to 75 with acute or convalescent COVID-19.

This chain uses TRBV2 with TRBJ2-7; 11 nucleotides match TRBD1. After removal of 3 bases from V and 4 bases from J, the junction contained 2 bases not matched to a gene. The CDR3 loop spans 14 amino acids. CDR1 and CDR2 (germline): SNHLY, FYNNEI. In DNA form, the CDR3 reads TGTGCCAGCAGTGATTGGGACAGGGGGTACGAGCAGTACTTC. Protein product: CASSDWDRGYEQYF.

The rearrangement uses TRBV6-5 and TRBJ1-5, with D unresolved. Germline V gene data show CDR1 as MNHEY and CDR2 as SVGAGI. The CDR3 runs to 16 residues. V dropped 0 bases and J dropped 6 bases, with 15 bases sitting between them. The chain's CDR3 is CASSYSRAYAGQPQHF. In nucleotides, the CDR3 is TGTGCCAGCAGTTACTCGAGGGCGTACGCGGGTCAGCCCCAGCATTTT.

This clone was detected only once. This chain joins TRBV7-3 and TRBJ2-1; 8 bases line up with TRBD1. The CDR3 runs to 15 residues. V shed 1 base, J shed 7 bases, and the junction held 6 bases outside the gene matches. Per germline, CDR1 SGHTA and CDR2 FQGTGA. The CDR3 nucleotides are TGTGCCAGCAGCTTAATTCAGGGGGCAGGTAATGAGCAGTTCTTC. This encodes CASSLIQGAGNEQFF.

The rearrangement joins TRBV19 to TRBJ2-5; D is perhaps TRBD2 (6 bases). Deletions cut 8 bases from V and 2 bases from J, with 18 bases between. The CDR3 sequence is 15 residues long. CDR1 is LNHDA and CDR2 is SQIVND in the germline V gene (reference sequence). The CDR3 bases are TGTGCCAGTCGCCCTGAGGCGGGGATACAAGAGACCCAGTACTTC. As protein: CASRPEAGIQETQYF. The whole variable domain, remainder taken from reference TRBV19 and TRBJ2-5, is DGGITQSPKYLFRKEGQNVTLSCEQNLNHDAMYWYRQDPGQGLRLIYYSQIVNDFQKGDIAEGYSVSREKKESFPLTVTSAQKNPTAFYLCASRPEAGIQETQYFGPGTRLLVL.

The chain recombines TRBV6-6 with TRBJ2-5; D is perhaps TRBD1 (6 bases). V lost 5 bases and J lost 1, with 11 bases in between. The germline V gene has CDR1 MNHNY and CDR2 SVGAGI (reference sequence). This CDR3 is 14 amino acids long. CDR3 amino acids: CASSKQGGQETQYF. The CDR3 DNA follows: TGTGCCAGCAGTAAACAGGGTGGCCAAGAGACCCAGTACTTC.

The chain recombines TRBV9 with TRBJ2-3, with a weak D call TRBD1 (5 bases). Trimming took 0 bases from V and 2 from J, leaving 13 bases between them. The CDR3 has 16 amino acids. Germline CDR1 SGDLS, CDR2 YYNGEE. CDR3 nucleotides: TGTGCCAGCAGCGTAGTCGGGCAGGGCCCCACAGATACGCAGTATTTT. Translation gives CASSVVGQGPTDTQYF. The full variable domain, in which reference TRBV9 and TRBJ2-3 provide the parts outside the CDR3, is DSGVTQTPKHLITATGQRVTLRCSPRSGDLSVYWYQQSLDQGLQFLIQYYNGEERAKGNILERFSAQQFPDLHSELNLSSLELGDSALYFCASSVVGQGPTDTQYFGPGTRLTVL.

The V and J genes are TRBV29-1 and TRBJ1-4; the D gene is possibly TRBD1 (6 bases). This CDR3 is built from 16 residues. Germline V gives CDR1 SQVTM, CDR2 ANQGSEA. V lost 3 bases to trimming and J lost 0 bases, with 14 bases between them. CDR3 residues: CSVEVQGGATNEKLFF. CDR3 nucleotides: TGCAGCGTTGAGGTACAAGGGGGTGCAACTAATGAAAAACTGTTTTTT.

The rearrangement uses TRBV6-5 and TRBJ1-2; 7 bases line up with TRBD1. There are 13 residues in the CDR3. Germline CDR1 MNHEY, CDR2 SVGAGI. V lost 6 bases, J lost 8 bases, and 9 bases stayed unmatched. The CDR3 loop reads CASRDRVVGGYTF. The CDR3 coding sequence is TGTGCCAGCAGAGACAGGGTAGTAGGGGGCTACACCTTC.

This rearrangement joins TRBV27 to TRBJ2-1; 11 nucleotides line up with TRBD2. Germline CDR1 is MNHEY and CDR2 is SMNVEV (reference sequence). Unmatched junction bases numbered 5, after V lost 3 bases and J lost 4 bases. The CDR3 sequence is 16 residues long. The CDR3, as DNA: TGTGCCAGCAGTTTGCAAACTAGCGGGGGTTACAATGAGCAGTTCTTC. Its translation: CASSLQTSGGYNEQFF.

This clone was observed at least ten times. The chain employs TRBV11-1 and TRBJ2-7; possible D gene TRBD2, 5 bases. This CDR3 comprises 15 residues. CDR1 SGHAT and CDR2 FQDESV come from the germline V gene (reference sequence). Trimming removed 2 bases at V and 0 bases at J, with 11 bases between. The CDR3 bases are TGTGCCAGCAGCTTATACGGAGGTAGCTCCTACGAGCAGTACTTC. As protein: CASSLYGGSSYEQYF.

This clone has only a few counts. V gene TRBV7-2 combines with J gene TRBJ1-1, with D perhaps matching TRBD1 (6 bases). The CDR3 covers 15 residues. Germline V gene data show CDR1 as SGHTA and CDR2 as FQGNSA. The V gene lost 5 bases and the J gene lost 0 bases, with 13 bases spanning the gap. DNA for the CDR3: TGTGCCAGCAGCCTTAGGACAGACTTGAACACTGAAGCTTTCTTT. Translating gives CASSLRTDLNTEAFF.

This rearrangement joins TRBV11-1 to TRBJ2-2; TRBD1 matches 7 bases. J was trimmed by 6 bases and V by 1 base; bases with no gene match: 5. This CDR3 region has 15 residues. Germline assignment: CDR1 SGHAT and CDR2 FQDESV (reference sequence). The CDR3 coding sequence is TGTGCCAGCAGCTTAGTTAGGGGGCAGTCCGGGGAGCTGTTTTTT. This gives the protein CASSLVRGQSGELFF.

The chain recombines TRBV6-6 with TRBJ2-7; D perhaps matches TRBD1 (5 bases). The CDR3 has 16 residues. V was pared by 5 bases and J by 0 bases, with 17 bases between. Germline V gene sequence: CDR1 MNHNY, CDR2 SVGAGI (reference sequence). The CDR3 nucleotides are TGTGCCAGCAGTCGCGACAGCTTACGTTACTCCTACGAGCAGTACTTC. Translated: CASSRDSLRYSYEQYF.

This rearrangement joins TRBV30 to TRBJ2-3; 9 bases line up with TRBD2. This CDR3 region has 13 residues. Germline-derived CDR1 and CDR2 are GTSNPN and SVGIG (reference sequence). V dropped 4 bases and J dropped 1; count of bases not matched to a gene: 0. This chain's CDR3 is CAWTSGGTDTQYF. CDR3 in DNA: TGTGCCTGGACTAGCGGGGGCACAGATACGCAGTATTTT.

This chain links TRBV12-3 or TRBV12-4 with TRBJ2-7; no firm D call. The ends were cut back, 2 bases at V and 3 bases at J, with 8 bases in the middle. The CDR3 consists of 13 residues. The CDR3 region is CASSLSGDYEQYF. Written as DNA, the CDR3 is TGTGCCAGCAGTTTATCAGGCGACTACGAGCAGTACTTC.

A few counts support this clone. The rearrangement uses TRBV28 and TRBJ1-6; 8 bases are shared with TRBD1. CDR3 length: 14 amino acids. Germline lookup yields CDR1 MDHEN and CDR2 SYDVKM. Trimming removed 6 bases from V and 5 bases from J; junction bases left unmatched: 3. The CDR3 DNA follows: TGTGCCAGCAGAACGGGACAGGATAATTCACCCCTCCACTTT. Its translation is CASRTGQDNSPLHF. Drawing the rest from reference TRBV28 and TRBJ1-6, the complete variable domain is DVKVTQSSRYLVKRTGEKVFLECVQDMDHENMFWYRQDPGLGLRLIYFSYDVKMKEKGDIPEGYSVSREKKERFSLILESASTNQTSMYLCASRTGQDNSPLHFGNGTRLTVT.

The gene calls are TRBV5-1 and TRBJ1-2, with unresolved D. The V gene's germline CDR1 is SGHRS and CDR2 YFSETQ. With 1 base removed from V and 2 bases from J, the gap between germline ends came to 15 bases. This CDR3 spans 16 amino acids. Written as DNA, the CDR3 is TGCGCCAGCAGCTTGCTCGGGGTTGGGGTCAACTATGGCTACACCTTC. It codes for CASSLLGVGVNYGYTF.

This CDR3 reads CASSPRGRGTYSFSTDTQYF. In DNA, the CDR3 is TGTGCCAGCAGCCCCCGGGGCAGGGGAACATATTCTTTTAGCACAGATACGCAGTATTTT. The chain couples TRBV3-1 (or the pseudogene TRBV3-2) to TRBJ2-3, with D possibly matching TRBD1 (6 bases). Trimming cost V 4 bases and J 0 bases, with 26 bases left between them. Germline CDR1 is LGHDT and CDR2 is YNNKEL (reference sequence). The CDR3 consists of 20 residues.

This clone has just one count. The chain carries TRBV6-5 and TRBJ2-5; tentative D call: TRBD1 (6 bases). CDR3 size: 13 residues. The germline gives CDR1 MNHEY, CDR2 SVGAGI. Deletions cut 5 bases from V and 1 base from J, with 8 bases between. CDR3 in amino acids: CASSTGSQETQYF. DNA for the CDR3: TGTGCCAGCAGTACAGGGAGCCAAGAGACCCAGTACTTC.

This chain connects TRBV5-8 to TRBJ1-6; a weak D match, TRBD1 (6 bases). Germline V lookup: CDR1 SGHTS, CDR2 YDEGEE. This CDR3 comprises 16 residues. The V gene lost 0 bases and the J gene lost 0 bases, with 7 bases spanning the gap. CDR3: CASSLVGGSYNSPLHF. CDR3 bases: TGTGCCAGCAGCTTGGTAGGGGGCTCCTATAATTCACCCCTCCACTTT.

CDR3 coding DNA: TGTGCCAGCAGCCAGTTTAGCGGGGGGGAGGCAGATACGCAGTATTTT. Protein product: CASSQFSGGEADTQYF. The rearrangement links TRBV3-1 (or the pseudogene TRBV3-2) to TRBJ2-3, with 11 bases lining up with TRBD2. The CDR3 extends over 16 amino acids. V shed 3 bases and J 4 bases; nucleotides not matched to a gene: 6. The germline V gene encodes CDR1 LGHDT and CDR2 YNNKEL (reference sequence).

The CDR3 sequence is CASSSTVISGNTIYF. The CDR3 DNA follows: TGTGCCAGCAGTAGCACGGTTATCTCTGGAAACACCATATATTTT. This chain links TRBV6-5 with TRBJ1-3; D uncertain. Trimming took 5 bases from V and 0 from J, leaving 11 bases between them. This CDR3 has 15 amino acids. Germline V gene data show CDR1 as MNHEY and CDR2 as SVGAGI.

The rearrangement links TRBV2 to TRBJ1-5, with D possibly TRBD1 on 6 matching bases. The CDR3 loop spans 14 amino acids. The V end lost 8 bases, the J end lost 1 base, and 12 bases lay between the germline ends. Germline lookup yields CDR1 SNHLY and CDR2 FYNNEI. The CDR3 sequence: CASGDTSSNQPQHF. The CDR3, as DNA: TGTGCCAGCGGGGACACCTCGAGCAATCAGCCCCAGCATTTT. Supplemented by reference TRBV2 and TRBJ1-5, the full variable domain reads EPEVTQTPSHQVTQMGQEVILRCVPISNHLYFYWYRQILGQKVEFLVSFYNNEISEKSEIFDDQFSVERPDGSNFTLKIRSTKLEDSAMYFCASGDTSSNQPQHFGDGTRLSIL.

The chain joins TRBV5-1 to TRBJ1-1; 8 nucleotides align to TRBD1. With 0 bases clipped from V and 3 bases from J, the junction kept 4 bases outside the gene matches. The CDR3 is made up of 15 amino acids. Germline lookup yields CDR1 SGHRS and CDR2 YFSETQ. The DNA of the CDR3 is TGCGCCAGCAGCTTGGGAACAGGGGGACACACTGAAGCTTTCTTT. Protein product: CASSLGTGGHTEAFF.

The V call is TRBV5-4, the J call TRBJ1-1; 8 positions match TRBD1. This CDR3 contains 14 residues. Unmatched junction bases numbered 2, after V lost 1 base and J lost 3 bases. Germline lookup yields CDR1 SGHNT and CDR2 YYREEE (reference sequence). The CDR3, as DNA: TGTGCCAGCAGCTTGACAGGGGGACACACTGAAGCTTTCTTT. It encodes CASSLTGGHTEAFF.

The chain recombines TRBV19 with TRBJ2-7, with TRBD1 matching 7 bases. The length of the CDR3 is 15 residues. The ends lost 5 bases at V and 3 bases at J; junction bases unmatched: 10. CDR1 LNHDA and CDR2 SQIVND come from the germline V gene (reference sequence). Here the CDR3 reads CASSLRDSPLYEQYF. The CDR3 DNA sequence: TGTGCCAGTAGTCTCCGGGACAGTCCTCTCTACGAGCAGTACTTC.

V and J are TRBV10-3 and TRBJ1-1, with 8 bases lining up with TRBD1. The CDR3 length is 13 residues. CDR1 is ENHRY, CDR2 SYGVKD, per germline. J gave up 5 bases and V 8 bases, and 7 bases lay outside the gene matches. CDR3 sequence reads: CAIGQGAVTEAFF. The CDR3 DNA is TGTGCCATCGGGCAGGGGGCAGTGACTGAAGCTTTCTTT.

CDR3 in DNA: TGTGCCAGCAGCCCCACTTGGCGGGGAGAGTATGGCTACACCTTC. Translated, it gives CASSPTWRGEYGYTF. This chain links TRBV3-1 (or the pseudogene TRBV3-2) with TRBJ1-2, with D hard to call. Per germline, CDR1 LGHDT and CDR2 YNNKEL (reference sequence). CDR3 length equals 15 residues. Trimming left V 4 bases short and J 5 bases short, with 17 bases between.

V and J are TRBV6-5 and TRBJ1-5, with D possibly being TRBD1 (5 bases). Per the germline V gene, CDR1 is MNHEY and CDR2 is SVGAGI. Trimming left V 7 bases short and J 4 bases short, with 14 bases between. This CDR3 has 14 residues. This chain's CDR3 is CASTLTAGNQPQHF. DNA of the CDR3: TGTGCCAGCACCCTCACGGCAGGGAATCAGCCCCAGCATTTT.